The 22 T cell receptor beta chains in this list originate from one sample, sequenced in a study of neurological immune-mediated disorders. Time point specified: longitudinal time-point 3. MiXCR was run by TCRdb on the 5' RACE reads, yielding one entry per CDR3 protein. The repertoire holds 93,000 or so distinct CDR3 sequences, 11% seen once, with approximately 3.1% in the top ten. Sequenced: PBMCs. These TCRs come from a female donor with HTLV-1-associated myelopathy (HAM/TSP).

This clonotype was detected many times. The genes are TRBV5-1 and TRBJ1-4; 7 positions match TRBD1. CDR3 length: 14 residues. The germline gives CDR1 SGHRS, CDR2 YFSETQ. The V segment lost 2 bases and the J segment 7 bases; nucleotides outside the gene matches: 5. The CDR3 region has the DNA TGCGCCAGCAGCTTACAGGGGCAACGTGAAAAACTGTTTTTT. Its protein is CASSLQGQREKLFF.

This clonotype was observed at least ten times. DNA for the CDR3: TGTGCCAGCAGCTTTAGCGGGGGAGTTGAGACCCAGTACTTC. Residues: CASSFSGGVETQYF. The V gene is TRBV7-9, the J gene TRBJ2-5; 9 bases map to TRBD2. CDR1 and CDR2 (germline): SEHNR, FQNEAQ (reference sequence). J was trimmed by 5 bases and V by 3 bases; bases with no gene match: 4. The CDR3 is 14 residues long. The full variable domain, completed using reference TRBV7-9 and TRBJ2-5, is DTGVSQNPRHKITKRGQNVTFRCDPISEHNRLYWYRQTLGQGPEFLTYFQNEAQLEKSRLLSDRFSAERPKGSFSTLEIQRTEQGDSAMYLCASSFSGGVETQYFGPGTRLLVL.

On this clonotype itself: A single base separates this from a much larger clone, so it may be a read error. The rearrangement links TRBV5-1 to TRBJ2-3; D might be TRBD1 (6 bases). CDR1 and CDR2 (germline): SGHRS, YFSETQ. The CDR3 runs to 14 residues. CDR3 residues: CASSLERDTDRQYF. The CDR3 bases are TGCGCCAGCAGCTTGGAAAGGGACACAGATAGGCAGTATTTT.

This clonotype was detected ten times or more. The chain couples TRBV20-1 to TRBJ1-2; the match to TRBD1 covers 10 bases. V lost 5 bases and J lost 4; bases outside the gene matches: 4. The CDR3 has 13 amino acids. Per the germline V gene, CDR1 is DFQATT and CDR2 is SNEGSKA (reference sequence). The CDR3 DNA follows: TGCAGTGCTCCGGGACAGGGGACCTATGGCTACACCTTC. Translating gives CSAPGQGTYGYTF.

This clonotype was counted at least ten times. The gene calls are TRBV5-1 and TRBJ2-3; TRBD2 matches at 10 bases. This CDR3 has 15 amino acids. Germline CDR1 and CDR2: SGHRS and YFSETQ. J gave up 4 bases and V 0 bases, and 2 bases lay outside the gene matches. The CDR3 loop reads CASSLELAGSDTQYF. The CDR3 nucleotides read TGCGCCAGCAGCTTGGAACTAGCGGGGTCAGATACGCAGTATTTT.

This clonotype was detected ten times or more. The CDR3 reads CSARASGGYTDTQYF. For the CDR3, the DNA is TGCAGTGCTAGGGCTAGCGGGGGCTACACAGATACGCAGTATTTT. This chain joins TRBV20-1 and TRBJ2-3; TRBD2 aligns across 10 bases. In germline, CDR1 is DFQATT, CDR2 SNEGSKA (reference sequence). The CDR3 runs to 15 residues. V shed 3 bases and J 2 bases; nucleotides not matched to a gene: 5.

This clonotype came up many times. V and J are TRBV5-1 and TRBJ2-1; 7 nucleotides agree with TRBD2. The germline V gene encodes CDR1 SGHRS and CDR2 YFSETQ. This CDR3 spans 14 amino acids. The ends lost 8 bases at V and 5 bases at J; junction bases unmatched: 10. The CDR3 here is CASSRGDLNNEQFF. CDR3 DNA: TGCGCCAGTTCACGGGGGGACCTTAACAATGAGCAGTTCTTC.

This clonotype was observed many times. The junction does not match germline at one end; this may be a read error. The genes are TRBV10-3 and TRBJ2-5; D gene unclear. This CDR3 is 14 amino acids long. Germline CDR1 and CDR2: ENHRY and SYGVKD. For the CDR3, the DNA is TGTGCCATCAGTGGCTCGAAGTACCAGGAGACCCAGTACTTC. This codes for CAISGSKYQETQYF.

The sample holds many counts of this clonotype. The chain couples TRBV12-3 or TRBV12-4 to TRBJ2-2, with 9 bases aligning to TRBD1. CDR3 length: 15 residues. V lost 2 bases and J lost 3; bases outside the gene matches: 1. As DNA, the CDR3 is TGTGCCAGCAGTTTAAGACAGGGGGACACCGGGGAGCTGTTTTTT. This translates into CASSLRQGDTGELFF.

This clonotype was recorded many times. V usage is TRBV5-1 and J usage is TRBJ1-2; D is unclear. The CDR3 is 13 amino acids. Trimming shortened V by 2 bases and J by 2 bases, and 7 bases separated the two germline ends. Germline loops: CDR1 SGHRS, CDR2 YFSETQ. The CDR3 protein is CASSFAENYGYTF. Here the CDR3 DNA reads TGCGCCAGCAGCTTCGCAGAGAACTATGGCTACACCTTC.

As to this clonotype: A read error may be the cause here, since a much bigger clone is one base away. The rearrangement uses TRBV29-1 and TRBJ2-1, with 10 bases lining up with TRBD2. Germline V gene data show CDR1 as SQVTM and CDR2 as ANQGSEA. This CDR3 spans 17 amino acids. The CDR3 sequence is CSAEGVASGGRYNEQFF. The CDR3 DNA is TGCAGCGCTGAAGGGGTGGCTAGCGGGGGTAGGTACAATGAGCAGTTCTTC.

Only a few counts were recorded for this clonotype. The V gene is TRBV12-3 or TRBV12-4, the J gene TRBJ2-3, with 10 positions matching TRBD1. This CDR3 has 15 residues. The trim removed 5 bases at V and 1 base at J, leaving 3 bases unmatched. CDR3 sequence (DNA): TGTGCCAGCAGTAAAGGGACAGGGGGCACAGATACGCAGTATTTT. Translation gives CASSKGTGGTDTQYF.

The chain joins TRBV5-1 to TRBJ2-3; D remains unclear. Germline V gene data show CDR1 as SGHRS and CDR2 as YFSETQ. Trimming stripped 2 bases from V and 3 bases from J, with 16 bases between. The CDR3 is 16 residues long. The CDR3: CASSLGPSEATDTQYF. In DNA form, the CDR3 reads TGCGCCAGCAGCTTAGGGCCGAGTGAGGCGACAGATACGCAGTATTTT.

This clonotype was seen only a few times. J is TRBJ1-3 and V is TRBV5-1; D is unclear. Germline V gene lookup returns CDR1 SGHRS and CDR2 YFSETQ. Trimming removed 4 bases from V and 0 bases from J, with 8 bases in between. The CDR3 is made up of 14 amino acids. The CDR3 reads CASSPQSSGNTIYF. CDR3 DNA sequence: TGCGCCAGCAGCCCACAGTCCTCTGGAAACACCATATATTTT.

This clonotype was seen repeatedly, ten times or more. The chain combines TRBV5-1 with TRBJ2-3; 7 bases line up with TRBD1. This CDR3 is 15 amino acids long. Unmatched junction bases numbered 3, after V lost 0 bases and J lost 2 bases. The germline CDR1 and CDR2 sequences are SGHRS and YFSETQ. The CDR3 loop reads CASSLVTGTTDTQYF. The CDR3 DNA reads TGCGCCAGCAGCTTGGTGACAGGGACCACAGATACGCAGTATTTT.

This clonotype was recorded at least ten times. This chain uses TRBV5-1 with TRBJ1-6, with D possibly being TRBD1 (5 bases). CDR3 length: 13 amino acids. Germline V lookup: CDR1 SGHRS, CDR2 YFSETQ. V was cut by 4 bases and J by 8 bases, with 10 bases left in between. For the CDR3, the DNA is TGCGCCAGCAGCCCCACGGGGGATTCACCCCTCCACTTT. Protein: CASSPTGDSPLHF. Supplemented by reference TRBV5-1 and TRBJ1-6, the full variable domain reads KAGVTQTPRYLIKTRGQQVTLSCSPISGHRSVSWYQQTPGQGLQFLFEYFSETQRNKGNFPGRFSGRQFSNSRSEMNVSTLELGDSALYLCASSPTGDSPLHFGNGTRLTVT.

This clonotype was recorded many times. One end of the junction varies from germline; a read error may be responsible. The chain combines TRBV15 with TRBJ2-7; either TRBD1 or TRBD2 may supply D (5 bases each). In germline, CDR1 is LNHNV, CDR2 YYDKDF (reference sequence). The CDR3 extends over 13 amino acids. Here the CDR3 reads CATSREGNYEQYF. DNA for the CDR3: TGTGCTACCAGCAGAGAGGGGAACTACGAGCAGTACTTC.

This clonotype came up many times. The gene calls are TRBV7-2 and TRBJ2-7; 13 positions agree with TRBD2. The V gene end was trimmed by 3 bases and the J gene end by 3 bases; junction bases not matched to a gene: 2. Per the germline V gene, CDR1 is SGHTA and CDR2 is FQGNSA. This CDR3 contains 15 residues. The CDR3 DNA reads TGTGCCAGCAGCTTCCGGACTAGCGGGGGCTACGAGCAGTACTTC. This encodes CASSFRTSGGYEQYF.

This clonotype occurred many times. The chain has TRBV5-6 and TRBJ1-4; D not resolved. With 0 bases removed from V and 8 bases from J, the gap between germline ends came to 11 bases. The length of the CDR3 is 14 residues. CDR1 and CDR2 from the germline V gene are SGHDT and YYEEEE. As DNA, the CDR3 is TGTGCCAGCAGCTTGGCAGGTCTCGGCGAAAAACTGTTTTTT. It translates to CASSLAGLGEKLFF.

This clonotype has at least ten counts. The CDR3 bases are TGCAGTGCTAGTGACTTTGGGGGGGTTGAGCAGTTCTTC. Translation: CSASDFGGVEQFF. The rearrangement links TRBV20-1 to TRBJ2-1, with 7 bases lining up with TRBD2. V was clipped by 3 bases and J by 9 bases; unmatched bases: 8. CDR1 DFQATT and CDR2 SNEGSKA come from the germline V gene (reference sequence). This CDR3 has 13 amino acids.

This clonotype appeared many times. This sequence joins TRBV28 and TRBJ1-2; 10 positions agree with TRBD1. Looked up from germline, CDR1 is MDHEN and CDR2 is SYDVKM. The V and J ends lost 3 bases and 2 bases, in that order; junction bases with no gene match: 9. The CDR3 consists of 17 residues. CDR3 in amino acids: CASSLPFPGQGNYGYTF. CDR3 nucleotide sequence: TGTGCCAGCAGTTTGCCATTCCCGGGACAGGGGAACTATGGCTACACCTTC.

This clonotype was seen at least ten times. The V gene is TRBV12-3 or TRBV12-4, the J gene TRBJ1-5; no firm D call. The V and J ends lost 1 base and 5 bases respectively, with 6 bases between them. The CDR3 runs to 13 residues. For the CDR3, the DNA is TGTGCCAGCAGTTTAGTAGCGGATCAGCCCCAGCATTTT. Its translation: CASSLVADQPQHF.